This TCR beta chain derives from a study of cytomegalovirus exposure and HLA in healthy donors. Study-level findings and limits: A later analysis revealed that TCR association rates differed between HLA loci, peaking at DRB1 and bottoming out at HLA-C. TCR beta V- and J-gene trimming, according to a later analysis, was linked to a missense DCLRE1C variant.

Primers for the PCR totalled 60 Vbeta and 13 Jbeta. Only in-frame clones appear in the TCRdb table, and some are missing; sequencing was by immunoSEQ multiplex PCR. The sample lists approximately 220,000 clones, 75% to 90% occurring once. The germline V gene encodes CDR1 LNHDA and CDR2 SQIVND (reference sequence). The CDR3 length is 17 residues. The V end was cut by 0 bases, the J end by 4 bases, with 15 bases between. About this clone itself: Its antigen is currently unknown.

Each of the donors was a healthy bone marrow donor. Sequencing used PBMCs. The chain recombines TRBV19 with TRBJ2-2, with D possibly being TRBD1 (6 bases). This receptor was taken from a boy younger than 10 in good health and CMV-seronegative. The CDR3 region has the DNA TGTGCCAGTAGTATAGACCGACAGGCCGTTACCACCGGGGAGCTGTTTTTT. Protein product: CASSIDRQAVTTGELFF.